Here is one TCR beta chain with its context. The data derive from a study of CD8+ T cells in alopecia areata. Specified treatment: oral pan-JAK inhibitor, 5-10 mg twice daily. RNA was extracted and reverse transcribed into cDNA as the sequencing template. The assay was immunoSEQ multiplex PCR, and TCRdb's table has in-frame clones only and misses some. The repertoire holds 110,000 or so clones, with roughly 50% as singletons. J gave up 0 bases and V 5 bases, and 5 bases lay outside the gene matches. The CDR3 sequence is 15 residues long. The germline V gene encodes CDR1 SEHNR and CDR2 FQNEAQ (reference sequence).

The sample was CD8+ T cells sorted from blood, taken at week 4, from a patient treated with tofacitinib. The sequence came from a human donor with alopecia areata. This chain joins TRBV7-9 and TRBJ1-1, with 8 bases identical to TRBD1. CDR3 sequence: CASSPNRGMNTEAFF. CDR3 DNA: TGTGCCAGCAGCCCAAACAGGGGGATGAACACTGAAGCTTTCTTT.